The TCR beta chain under discussion was sequenced for a study of vaccination and CD4 T cells after COVID-19. Study-wide context: Convalescent individuals exhibited SARS-CoV-2 positivity on nasal swab PCR, with fewer than 10 mild and one severe presentation.

This clonotype has just a few counts. The antigen is not known. Sequenced with the Oncomine TCR Beta short-read assay was DNA taken from cultured CD4+ T cells. The authors extracted genomic DNA from cultured CD4+ T cells. TCRdb ran MiXCR on the PCR reads and lists one entry per CDR3 protein. Altogether approximately 11,000 distinct CDR3 sequences are present, over 65% being singletons, with the ten largest covering about 13%. Treatment denoted: roughly 10-day PBMC culture with coronavirus spike peptide pools or control peptides (ViraFEST assay). Once peptide pools had expanded antigen-specific T cells, ViraFEST sequenced TCRs. Trimming took off 7 bases at V and 2 bases at J, with 12 bases between the two ends. This CDR3 contains 14 residues. CDR1 is MNHNS, CDR2 SASEGT, per germline.

The sequence came from a human donor who had recovered from COVID-19. The rearrangement joins TRBV6-1 to TRBJ1-5, with D unresolved. Sequencing was done on a sample of CD4+ T cells from blood, cultured in vitro. CDR3 DNA: TGTGCCAGCATACTTAAACAGCGCAATCAGCCCCAGCATTTT. This encodes CASILKQRNQPQHF.